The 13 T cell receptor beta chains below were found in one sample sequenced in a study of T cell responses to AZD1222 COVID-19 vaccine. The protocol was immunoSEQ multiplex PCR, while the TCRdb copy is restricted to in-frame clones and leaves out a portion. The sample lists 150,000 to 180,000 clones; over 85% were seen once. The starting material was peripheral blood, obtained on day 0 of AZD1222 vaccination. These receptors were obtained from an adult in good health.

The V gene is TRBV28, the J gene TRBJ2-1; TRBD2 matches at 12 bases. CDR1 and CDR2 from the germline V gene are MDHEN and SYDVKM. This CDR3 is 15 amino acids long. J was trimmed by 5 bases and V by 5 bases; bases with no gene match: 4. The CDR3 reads CASSPLAGGNNEQFF. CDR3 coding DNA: TGTGCCAGCAGTCCTCTAGCGGGGGGGAACAATGAGCAGTTCTTC. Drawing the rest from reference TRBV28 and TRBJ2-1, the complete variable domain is DVKVTQSSRYLVKRTGEKVFLECVQDMDHENMFWYRQDPGLGLRLIYFSYDVKMKEKGDIPEGYSVSREKKERFSLILESASTNQTSMYLCASSPLAGGNNEQFFGPGTRLTVL.

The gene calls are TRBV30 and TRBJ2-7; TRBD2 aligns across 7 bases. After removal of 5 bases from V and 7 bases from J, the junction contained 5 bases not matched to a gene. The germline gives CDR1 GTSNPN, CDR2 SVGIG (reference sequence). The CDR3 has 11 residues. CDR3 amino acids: CAWGRAGEQYF. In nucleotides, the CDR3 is TGTGCCTGGGGGAGGGCCGGGGAGCAGTACTTC.

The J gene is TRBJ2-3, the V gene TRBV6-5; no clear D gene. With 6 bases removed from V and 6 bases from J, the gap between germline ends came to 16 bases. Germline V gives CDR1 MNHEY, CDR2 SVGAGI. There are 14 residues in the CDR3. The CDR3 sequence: CASRPRVASDTQYF. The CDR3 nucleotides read TGTGCCAGCAGACCACGAGTAGCCTCCGATACGCAGTATTTT.

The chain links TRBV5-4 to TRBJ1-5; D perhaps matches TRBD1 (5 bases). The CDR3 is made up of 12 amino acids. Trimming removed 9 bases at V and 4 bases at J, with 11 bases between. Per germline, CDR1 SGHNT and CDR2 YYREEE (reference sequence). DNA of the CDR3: TGTGCCACCGGGGACGGGAATCAGCCCCAGCATTTT. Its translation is CATGDGNQPQHF. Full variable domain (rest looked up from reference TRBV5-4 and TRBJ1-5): ETGVTQSPTHLIKTRGQQVTLRCSSQSGHNTVSWYQQALGQGPQFIFQYYREEENGRGNFPPRFSGLQFPNYSSELNVNALELDDSALYLCATGDGNQPQHFGDGTRLSIL.

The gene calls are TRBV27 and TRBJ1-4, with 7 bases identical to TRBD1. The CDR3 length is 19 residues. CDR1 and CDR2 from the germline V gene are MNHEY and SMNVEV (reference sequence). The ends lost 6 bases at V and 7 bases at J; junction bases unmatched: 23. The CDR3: CASSPQTLTLTGKTEKLFF. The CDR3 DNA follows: TGTGCCAGCAGCCCCCAAACCCTGACTCTGACAGGGAAGACTGAAAAACTGTTTTTT. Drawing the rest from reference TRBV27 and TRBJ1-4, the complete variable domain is EAQVTQNPRYLITVTGKKLTVTCSQNMNHEYMSWYRQDPGLGLRQIYYSMNVEVTDKGDVPEGYKVSRKEKRNFPLILESPSPNQTSLYFCASSPQTLTLTGKTEKLFFGSGTQLSVL.

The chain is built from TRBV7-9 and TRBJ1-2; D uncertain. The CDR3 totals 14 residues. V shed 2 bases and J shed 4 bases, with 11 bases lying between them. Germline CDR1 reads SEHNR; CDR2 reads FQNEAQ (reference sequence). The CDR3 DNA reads TGTGCCAGCAGCTTATCGTCGGGAACCTATGGCTACACCTTC. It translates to CASSLSSGTYGYTF.

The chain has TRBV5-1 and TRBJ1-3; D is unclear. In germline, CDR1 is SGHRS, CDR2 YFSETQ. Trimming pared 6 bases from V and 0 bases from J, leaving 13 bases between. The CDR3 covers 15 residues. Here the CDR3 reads CASNSDGASGNTIYF. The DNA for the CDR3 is TGCGCCAGCAATTCGGACGGAGCCTCTGGAAACACCATATATTTT. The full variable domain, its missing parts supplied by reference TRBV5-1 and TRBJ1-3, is KAGVTQTPRYLIKTRGQQVTLSCSPISGHRSVSWYQQTPGQGLQFLFEYFSETQRNKGNFPGRFSGRQFSNSRSEMNVSTLELGDSALYLCASNSDGASGNTIYFGEGSWLTVV.

DNA for the CDR3: TGTGCCAGCAGCTTAGGCTGGGACGGAGCCGCTGAAGCTTTCTTT. Translation: CASSLGWDGAAEAFF. The gene calls are TRBV7-9 and TRBJ1-1; D possibly corresponds to TRBD1 (5 bases). The CDR3 is 15 amino acids. The V gene lost 1 base and the J gene lost 6 bases, with 15 bases spanning the gap. The germline gives CDR1 SEHNR, CDR2 FQNEAQ (reference sequence).

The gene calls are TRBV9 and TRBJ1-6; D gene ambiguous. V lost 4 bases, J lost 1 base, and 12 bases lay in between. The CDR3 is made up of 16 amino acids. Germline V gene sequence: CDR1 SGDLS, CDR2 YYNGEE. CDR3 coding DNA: TGTGCCAGCAGCCCCCGGGGTGGTTCCTATAATTCACCCCTCCACTTT. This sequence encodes CASSPRGGSYNSPLHF.

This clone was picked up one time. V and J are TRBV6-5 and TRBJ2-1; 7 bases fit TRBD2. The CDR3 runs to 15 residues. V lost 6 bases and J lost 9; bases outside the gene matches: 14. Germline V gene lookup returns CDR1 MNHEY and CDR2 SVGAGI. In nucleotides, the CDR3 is TGTGCCAGCAGACCAGTCCGGGGGGTTTTCCGTGAGCAGTTCTTC. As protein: CASRPVRGVFREQFF.

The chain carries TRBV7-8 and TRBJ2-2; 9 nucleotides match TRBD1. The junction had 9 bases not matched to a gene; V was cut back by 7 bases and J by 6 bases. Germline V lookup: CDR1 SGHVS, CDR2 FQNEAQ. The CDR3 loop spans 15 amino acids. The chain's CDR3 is CASNNRRDRAGELFF. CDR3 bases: TGTGCCAGCAACAATCGCCGGGACAGGGCCGGGGAGCTGTTTTTT.

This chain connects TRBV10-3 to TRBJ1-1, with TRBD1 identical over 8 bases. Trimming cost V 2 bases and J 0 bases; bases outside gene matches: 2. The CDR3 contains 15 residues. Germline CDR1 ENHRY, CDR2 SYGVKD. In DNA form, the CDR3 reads TGTGCCATCAGTGAGCGGACAGGGATGAACACTGAAGCTTTCTTT. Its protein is CAISERTGMNTEAFF.

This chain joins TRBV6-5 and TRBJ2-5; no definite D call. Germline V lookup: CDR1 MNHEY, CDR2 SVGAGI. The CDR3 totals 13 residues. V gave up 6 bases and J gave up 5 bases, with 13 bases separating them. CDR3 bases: TGTGCCAGCAGCATGAGCCTGCGGGAGACCCAGTACTTC. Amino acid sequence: CASSMSLRETQYF.